This T cell receptor (beta chain) was identified in a study of cytomegalovirus exposure and HLA in healthy donors. Study-wide points: CMV serostatus was the only immune exposure information that was available. A list of approximately 150 TCR beta chains associated with cytomegalovirus was given. Generally TCR sequences proved uncommon, though certain public TCRs appeared in numerous donors. In a later analysis, common viral pathogens appeared linked to several of the most significant clusters.

Note on this clone: Its matching antigen is unknown.

In the PCR, 60 Vbeta and 13 Jbeta primers were used. Repertoires were generated with immunoSEQ multiplex PCR, while TCRdb's copy carries only in-frame clones and drops some. Of 150,000 to 200,000 clones listed, 80% to 90% were seen once; the top ten hold approximately 1.9%. Trimming shortened V by 4 bases and J by 0 bases, and 8 bases separated the two germline ends. Germline-derived CDR1 and CDR2 are SGHRS and YFSETQ. The CDR3 totals 14 residues. This rearrangement joins TRBV5-1 to TRBJ1-5; no definite D call. This clonotype was sampled from a young man in good health and CMV-seronegative. Source material: PBMCs. As DNA, the CDR3 is TGCGCCAGCAGCCCGACGGGTAGCAATCAGCCCCAGCATTTT. Translation: CASSPTGSNQPQHF.